The entry below gives a single T cell receptor beta chain sequence along with its context. Its cognate antigen is unknown. This entry comes from a study of Ad26.COV2.S vaccination and SARS-CoV-2 variants. Study summary: Donor was one of the participants in the Ad26.COV2.S arm of the COV1001 trial. Administration of Ad26.COV2.S was intramuscular, either once or twice 56 days apart. Study-wide findings and caveats: Reported findings describe substantial breadth in spike-specific CD8+ and CD4+ T cell responses following vaccination.

The treatment: 19 received Ad26.COV2.S at low or high dose, single or two shots; 5 received placebo; per-sample allocation not given. Samples were taken on day 63 after the first vaccine or placebo injection. Assay used: immunoSEQ multiplex PCR; TCRdb lists only in-frame clones, some missing. Among some 340,000 clones listed, approximately 86% were seen once. Germline V gene lookup returns CDR1 SGHRS and CDR2 YFSETQ. V was clipped by 4 bases and J by 4 bases; unmatched bases: 9. The CDR3 contains 16 residues. This chain uses TRBV5-1 with TRBJ1-3; 9 bases line up with TRBD1. The sequenced sample was peripheral blood, obtained in a trial of Ad26.COV2.S vaccine versus placebo. The receptor's source is a person between 18 and 59 years old who received the Ad26.COV2.S COVID-19 vaccine or a placebo. The DNA for the CDR3 is TGCGCCAGCAGCACAGGGACAGGGATAAGAGGAAACACCATATATTTT. Protein sequence: CASSTGTGIRGNTIYF.